This TCR beta chain is drawn from a study of regulatory T cells in long-lasting Graves disease. Libraries of TCR beta came from iRepertoire HTBI primers plus Arm-PCR of CDR3 regions. MiXCR, applied by TCRdb to the multiplex PCR reads, yields one record per CDR3 protein. The table has roughly 510,000 distinct CDR3 sequences, around 15% seen once. J lost 3 bases, V lost 1 base, and 4 bases had no gene match. The CDR3 totals 16 residues. In this sample, this clonotype turned up many times. Specified time point: newly diagnosed GD, antithyroid drugs for less than 3 months. Scientists built the TCR library using RNA that was extracted from PBMCs. Guidelines of the American Thyroid Association were used to diagnose Graves' disease. These data were also reused for a study on T cells in Graves' hyperthyroidism and ophthalmopathy. As reported in that work: The TCR CDR3 was amplified in a first-round RT-PCR using the HTBI primer set.

This TCR was sampled from a man younger than 35 with Graves disease. The chain carries TRBV12-3 or TRBV12-4 and TRBJ2-1; 9 nucleotides match TRBD2. Here the sequenced sample was peripheral blood mononuclear cells (PBMCs), taken at new diagnosis, from a patient treated with antithyroid drugs. The CDR3 spells CASSLERTSDYNEQFF. Written as DNA, the CDR3 is TGTGCCAGCAGTTTAGAGCGGACTAGCGACTACAATGAGCAGTTCTTC.